This paragraph reports one T cell receptor (beta chain). As yet, its antigen is unknown. This sample was taken from a study of OX40 agonist ivuxolimab in advanced cancers. In the study overall: Partial responses were achieved by three patients, of whom one had hepatocellular carcinoma and two had cutaneous melanoma. Study outcomes and limitations: In a subset of nonresponders, normalized T-cell clonal expansion was also low.

The CDR3 has 12 amino acids. The V and J ends lost 6 bases and 8 bases respectively, with 13 bases between them. CDR1 and CDR2 (germline): MNHNS, SASEGT. Clones were sequenced by immunoSEQ multiplex PCR, and TCRdb holds only the in-frame ones, with some missing. This repertoire shows tens of thousands of clones, roughly 84% found once; its top ten account for 0.55% to 0.8%. The J gene is TRBJ1-1, the V gene TRBV6-1; the D is unclear. This sequence was found in an adult with an advanced solid tumor such as melanoma, head and neck, liver or kidney cancer. This specimen was CD4+ or CD8+ T cells sorted from blood, taken in a trial of the OX40 agonist ivuxolimab. CDR3: CASSPFESEAFF. The CDR3 DNA reads TGTGCCAGCAGCCCCTTTGAGTCCGAAGCTTTCTTT.